This T cell receptor (beta chain) was profiled in a study of cytomegalovirus exposure and HLA in healthy donors (TCRdb year 2017). Some background on the complete study: An earlier analysis of some 600 of the donors reported over 250 Gb of sequence data and 117 million unique TCR beta sequences obtained from about 179 million T cells. Rather than using new phenotypic data, the later analysis identified candidate immune exposures from TCR beta sequences and from how often those sequences occurred across donors. A separate validation cohort of 100 to 150 different subjects was used in addition to the approximately 700-subject first cohort. On average, 235,054 unique TCR beta nucleotide sequences were sequenced per donor among fewer than 500 genotyped donors of the cohort, with roughly 18% of those sequences being non-productive. Every discovery cohort repertoire had been produced on one sequencing platform. Typing coverage differed by locus: A, B, C, DRB1 and DQB1 were typed in about 620-630 donors, DQA1 in 500 to 550, DPA1 in nearly 610, and DPB1 in just under 490. The aim of the study was to test whether cataloging public T cell receptors could identify signatures of past pathogen exposure. Of the 398 genotyped donors, 65% to 90% fell in the genetic ancestry cluster associated with self-reported Caucasian donors. Because of strong linkage in the cohort, 4 to 6 DR-DQ haplotypes were treated as single units for association and clustering. An earlier analysis of around 580 of the donors used high-throughput TCR beta sequencing to judge whether each TCR beta V gene segment behaved as functional or pseudogenic. The study used immunosequencing to profile the T cell repertoires of 666 subjects and linked those repertoires to cytomegalovirus serostatus. HLA typing included class I and class II loci at four-digit resolution. High-throughput TCR immunosequencing, statistical association of individual TCRs with disease status, and machine learning were combined to predict cytomegalovirus infection status. Donor age, sex, ethnicity and CMV serostatus were collected together with the repertoire data. Roughly 320 gigabases of sequencing data and around 88 million unique TCR sequences made up an early release that covered approximately 650 HLA-typed donors. To study patterns of TCR occurrence, a later analysis re-analyzed previously published TCR beta repertoires from just over 650 donors and added high-resolution HLA genotyping. A later genetic analysis used genome-wide SNP genotypes for about 65% of the 666 donors, treating that subset as a discovery cohort.

The cohort consisted of some 670 healthy bone marrow donors. All cohort members were sampled while nominally healthy, although unrecorded immune exposures were likely present. The donor was CMV seronegative and belonged to the group of 350 or so seronegative cohort members. A peripheral blood sample was provided by each donor, and peripheral blood mononuclear cells were used for TCR beta sequencing. The Qiagen DNeasy Blood Extraction Kit was used to extract genomic DNA from the blood cell samples. Overall study outcomes, separate from this receptor: According to the authors, the approach could potentially be generalized to other disease states and immunological phenotypes. Cytomegalovirus status was reported to be diagnosed by the classifier with high specificity and sensitivity in both the original and validation cohorts. Because the 87-base-pair reads could not distinguish some IMGT-functional V segments, including TRBV6-2 and TRBV6-3, those segments were excluded. Because HLA typing was unavailable for some donors at each locus, only the typed subset was used in association tests. When HLA alleles, especially DR and DQ, strongly co-occurred, TCR associations were difficult to assign to individual alleles. Only TCR beta chains were sequenced in this cohort, and the absence of alpha or paired-chain data limited detectable features. The only immune exposure information available for the cohort was CMV serostatus. An association between a missense DCLRE1C variant and V-gene and J-gene trimming of TCR beta chains was found in a later genetic analysis and replicated in an independent cohort. According to a later genetic analysis, donors in an Asian-associated ancestry cluster had fewer N-insertions in productive TCRs than the approximately 690-donor mean. Broadly in line with IMGT annotations, most TCR beta V segments showed up in productive rearrangements about 90% or about 30% of the time in an earlier analysis of around 550 of the donors. A further reported finding was that TCR beta sequences accurately predicted the HLA-A and HLA-B alleles for most subjects in the first cohort. In a later analysis, HLA-associated TCR beta chains showed more clonal expansion and lower generation probabilities than non-associated chains that were equally common. A later analysis reported that several top co-occurrence clusters appeared linked to parvovirus B19, influenza, CMV and Epstein-Barr virus. A later analysis associated 16,951 TCR beta sequences with specific HLA alleles at a false discovery rate of 0.05. Linkage disequilibrium might explain the correlated functional status among segregating V segments, but an unknown experimental factor could not be excluded. In a later analysis, TCR association rates were found to vary across HLA loci, with the most associated TCRs seen for DRB1 alleles and the fewest for HLA-C alleles. Most TCR sequences were seen in very few donors, while some public TCRs were found in many individuals. The sequencing pipeline was judged likely to have produced a cluster of highly shared sequence variants as a technical artifact. The presence/absence analyses assumed that sequencing depth was roughly uniform across donors, and that assumption may not be true. Three of the identified cytomegalovirus-associated TCR beta chains were confirmed in vitro to be specific for cytomegalovirus antigens. The study gave a list of some 150 TCR beta chains associated with cytomegalovirus. According to a later analysis, most CMV-associated TCR beta chains appeared to be HLA-restricted, and the HLA associations seemed to be driven largely by CMV exposure. Roughly 15 rarely observed V segments, including chromosome 9 orphons, were excluded from the earlier analysis of a few hundred of the donors because counts were too low.

Taken from the germline V gene (reference sequence), the CDR1 and CDR2 loops are MNHEY and SMNVEV. The CDR3 measures 19 amino acids from cysteine to phenylalanine. Just the 57-base CDR3 DNA is kept, in frame starting at base 1. V has 5 bases trimmed and J has 5 bases trimmed; junction bases matching no gene number 21. A remark on this clone: Its antigen is still unknown. Per-base qualities were not stored, and no clone one base away is much larger.

The library was built by means of the immunoSEQ multiplex PCR assay. The multiplex PCR relied on a mix of 60 forward primers for TCR Vbeta segments and 13 reverse primers for TCR Jbeta segments. Amplification of the CDR3 region of rearranged TCR beta genes was performed with a multiplex PCR assay on genomic DNA. The amplified TCR beta libraries were sequenced on the Illumina HiSeq System as 87-base-pair reads. On the authors' methods: A later analysis tallied 75 million to 95 million unique TCR beta chains across the 700 or so repertoires, and about 12 million of those chains were shared by two or more donors. Raw reads were error-corrected and collapsed into unique sequences with a nearest-neighbor algorithm that merged closely related sequences to remove PCR and sequencing errors. V, D and J gene segments were assigned by aligning CDR3 sequences to IMGT reference sequences. For a sequence to be retained, a match of at least six nucleotides to both a V gene segment and a J gene segment was required. Rearrangements were called productive when the CDR3 lacked stop codons and stayed in frame with V and J; all others were non-productive. CDR3 was defined according to IMGT convention as the region running from the second conserved V-encoded cysteine to the conserved J-encoded phenylalanine. The earlier analysis of roughly 590 of the donors excluded sequences that lacked an unambiguous match to a single V gene segment. An earlier analysis of several hundred of the donors called V segments functional above 56.7% productive rearrangements and segregating when the between-donor standard deviation exceeded 5%. A statistical classification framework was built to diagnose cytomegalovirus status from the catalog of TCR beta chain sequences. V and J gene assignment, in a later analysis, came from comparing TCR nucleotide sequences with IMGT/GENE-DB human TR gene sequences. Using the TCRdist pipeline, a later analysis assigned CDR3 sequences along with most-parsimonious VDJ recombination scenarios. In a later analysis, each TCR beta chain was defined by its CDR3 amino acid sequence together with its V-gene family, and reads lacking a unique V-gene family were excluded. To address suspected cross-contamination and a sequencing artifact, a later analysis removed 592 highly shared, low-generation-probability nucleotide sequences. In a later analysis, a clonal expansion index for each public chain was calculated from normalized within-repertoire ranks of inferred template counts. In a later analysis, generation probabilities were computed using a VDJ recombination model fitted to out-of-frame rearrangements, and the results were checked against IGoR. A later analysis scored TCR-TCR, TCR-HLA and TCR-CMV co-occurrence with hypergeometric tests, applying a repertoire-size bias correction to TCR pairs. To estimate false discovery rates, a later analysis permuted the HLA or CMV assignments 20 times. In a later analysis, co-occurring TCRs were grouped with DBSCAN, and TCRdist sequence similarity was added when clustering was performed within HLA-allele-positive subsets. Co-occurrence clustering excluded repertoires with fewer than 30,000 or more than 120,000 public chains, plus five with anomalous nucleotide sharing. TCRdb's version of the immuneACCESS table is confined to in-frame rearrangements and falls short of the full clone set. An unresolved V gene accounts for under half of the shortfall where checked; the remainder is of unknown origin. V, J and clone size derive from that table, while D and trimming were established from the DNA sequence. The table for this sample lists 120,000 to 150,000 clones; 60% to 80% of them were counted only once. The ten largest clones take up nearly 5% of the sample.

Sequenced input: PBMCs. This TCR was sampled from a woman between 50 and 59 years old in good health and CMV-seronegative. The chain is made from TRBV27 and TRBJ2-3; 8 nucleotides in the junction match TRBD2. CDR3 reads: CASSRLPPSLRGGKDTQYF. The DNA sequence is as follows: TGTGCCAGCAGTCGGTTGCCCCCGTCCCTCCGGGGGGGTAAAGATACGCAGTATTTT.